Presented here are 10 T cell receptor beta chains from one specimen sequenced in a study of patients and donors after allogeneic stem cell transplantation. TCRdb re-called the RT-PCR reads through MiXCR, storing one row per CDR3 protein. Of roughly 230,000 distinct CDR3 sequences in the sample, 14% were seen once. The sample taken for sequencing was blood, either unsorted or a sorted T cell fraction (not recorded which). The receptors derive from a human donor who was either an allogeneic HSCT recipient or a stem cell or donor lymphocyte infusion donor (not recorded which). It is not recorded whose cells these are; they may come from a transplant donor.

The gene calls are TRBV4-2 and TRBJ1-5; no clear D gene. The CDR3 runs to 15 residues. In germline, CDR1 is LGHNA, CDR2 YNFKEQ. V was pared by 4 bases and J by 6 bases, with 16 bases between. CDR3: CASSLGPDSSQPQHF. Here the CDR3 DNA reads TGTGCCAGCAGCCTCGGACCTGATTCTAGTCAGCCCCAGCATTTT.

There are a few counts of this clonotype. The chain combines TRBV12-3 or TRBV12-4 with TRBJ1-5, with no clear D. V was clipped by 4 bases and J by 8 bases, with 6 bases between them. The CDR3 is made up of 11 amino acids. The CDR3 DNA sequence: TGTGCCAGCAGTTCACCCGAGCCCCAGCATTTT. It is translated as CASSSPEPQHF.

The table lists this clonotype with many counts. The genes are TRBV12-3 or TRBV12-4 and TRBJ2-1, with 11 bases lining up with TRBD2. There are 16 residues in the CDR3. J gave up 1 base and V 5 bases, and 4 bases lay outside the gene matches. As DNA, the CDR3 is TGTGCCAGCAGTCGCCGACTAGCGGGATCCTACAATGAGCAGTTCTTC. This encodes CASSRRLAGSYNEQFF.

The table lists this clonotype with a few counts. The genes are TRBV27 and TRBJ1-6, with D possibly matching TRBD1 (5 bases). The CDR3 extends over 14 amino acids. V was shortened by 3 bases and J by 12 bases, with 15 bases between the two germline ends. Germline assignment: CDR1 MNHEY and CDR2 SMNVEV (reference sequence). The CDR3 sequence is CASSLDIVRGPLHF. The DNA of the CDR3 is TGTGCCAGCAGTTTGGACATCGTAAGGGGACCCCTCCACTTT.

The V call is TRBV14, the J call TRBJ2-5, with D perhaps TRBD1 (5 bases). Between the trimmed V and J ends, which lost 1 base and 5 bases, there was a span of 14 bases. Germline CDR1 is SGHDN and CDR2 is FVKESK. CDR3 length equals 15 residues. Here the CDR3 reads CASSQGQGNLETQYF. The DNA of the CDR3 is TGTGCCAGCAGCCAAGGTCAGGGCAATTTGGAGACCCAGTACTTC.

This chain uses TRBV20-1 with TRBJ2-7; 7 nucleotides line up with TRBD2. The CDR3 has 15 residues. Germline trimming cut 3 bases from V and 3 bases from J; bases unmatched to any gene: 11. Germline V gives CDR1 DFQATT, CDR2 SNEGSKA (reference sequence). The chain's CDR3 is CSARGLQRDYYEQYF. In DNA, the CDR3 is TGCAGTGCTAGGGGGCTACAGCGGGACTACTACGAGCAGTACTTC.

This clonotype appeared many times. The CDR3 here is CATSDPQAAANEKLFF. CDR3 DNA sequence: TGTGCCACCAGTGATCCCCAGGCAGCCGCTAATGAAAAACTGTTTTTT. The V call is TRBV24-1, the J call TRBJ1-4; D gene uncertain. Germline lookup yields CDR1 KGHDR and CDR2 SFDVKD. The CDR3 covers 16 residues. V was trimmed by 3 bases and J by 3 bases, leaving 13 bases between them.

This clonotype was seen repeatedly, ten times or more. The chain combines TRBV6-4 with TRBJ2-2; D is uncertain. The germline V gene has CDR1 MRHNA and CDR2 SNTAGT. V lost 8 bases and J lost 2, with 12 bases in between. This CDR3 spans 14 amino acids. The CDR3 spells CASSWTENTGELFF. In nucleotides, the CDR3 is TGTGCCAGCTCCTGGACCGAAAACACCGGGGAGCTGTTTTTT.

There are a few counts of this clonotype. The chain couples TRBV10-3 to TRBJ1-4, with D possibly being TRBD1 (6 bases). V gave up 1 base and J gave up 0 bases, with 12 bases separating them. CDR3 length: 17 residues. The germline CDR1 and CDR2 sequences are ENHRY and SYGVKD. CDR3 loop: CAISEYKRTATNEKLFF. The DNA of the CDR3 is TGTGCCATCAGTGAGTATAAGAGGACAGCAACTAATGAAAAACTGTTTTTT.

The chain uses TRBV7-8 and TRBJ2-3, with a possible D match to TRBD1 (6 bases). Looked up from germline, CDR1 is SGHVS and CDR2 is FQNEAQ. V was cut by 5 bases and J by 0 bases, with 21 bases left in between. This CDR3 is 18 amino acids long. This CDR3 reads CASSHIRGPRGSTDTQYF. The CDR3 DNA sequence: TGTGCCAGCAGCCACATTCGGGGACCCAGGGGAAGCACAGATACGCAGTATTTT. Based on the CDR3 plus reference TRBV7-8 and TRBJ2-3, the full variable domain is GAGVSQSPRYKVAKRGQDVALRCDPISGHVSLFWYQQALGQGPEFLTYFQNEAQLDKSGLPSDRFFAERPEGSVSTLKIQRTQQEDSAVYLCASSHIRGPRGSTDTQYFGPGTRLTVL.